The 28 T cell receptor beta chains below all came from one sample that was sequenced in a study of shared clonotypes between healthy human individuals. Profiling relied on immunoSEQ multiplex PCR, and the TCRdb table lists in-frame clones only, not all of them. The sample carries 600,000 to 800,000 clones, just under 75% recorded once. Source material: memory CD4+ T cells sorted from blood. Regarding subset: CD45RA-negative fraction. The receptors derive from a woman aged 25 to 39 in good health.

The chain couples TRBV2 to TRBJ2-3; TRBD2 is a possible D gene (5 bases). V lost 5 bases and J lost 1, with 19 bases in between. The CDR3 has 17 amino acids. CDR1 is SNHLY and CDR2 is FYNNEI in the germline V gene. The CDR3, as DNA: TGTGCCAGCAGTAGGCTCCAGAGCGGCATAGGCACAGATACGCAGTATTTT. It translates to CASSRLQSGIGTDTQYF.

This chain links TRBV18 with TRBJ1-1; D remains ambiguous. Trimming took 2 bases from V and 1 from J, leaving 11 bases between them. Germline-derived CDR1 and CDR2 are KGHSH and LQKENI. The CDR3 totals 15 residues. In DNA form, the CDR3 reads TGTGCCAGCTCACCAAGCGGTGGGGAGAACACTGAAGCTTTCTTT. Translating gives CASSPSGGENTEAFF.

For the CDR3, the DNA is TGTGCCAGCAGCACTCCCCGGGGGGGACTAGCTAGCGAGCAGTACTTC. Translation: CASSTPRGGLASEQYF. This chain joins TRBV9 and TRBJ2-7; 9 bases align to TRBD2. V was clipped by 4 bases and J by 6 bases; unmatched bases: 14. CDR1 and CDR2 from the germline V gene are SGDLS and YYNGEE. The CDR3 spans 16 residues.

The rearrangement uses TRBV7-9 and TRBJ2-3, with D possibly TRBD1 on 5 matching bases. Trimming pared 5 bases from V and 12 bases from J, leaving 15 bases between. The CDR3 runs 12 residues. Germline V gene data show CDR1 as SEHNR and CDR2 as FQNEAQ (reference sequence). This CDR3 is CASSVDPGQQYF. Written as DNA, the CDR3 is TGTGCCAGCAGCGTGGATCCAGGGCAACAGTATTTT.

As concerns this clone: At one end, the junction sequence differs from germline, possibly due to a read error. This chain joins TRBV20-1 and TRBJ1-2, with a possible D match to TRBD1 (5 bases). Looked up from germline, CDR1 is DFQATT and CDR2 is SNEGSKA (reference sequence). This CDR3 is 9 amino acids long. The CDR3 sequence: CSAGPGSTF. The DNA for the CDR3 is TGCAGTGCGGGGCCCGGCTCCACCTTC.

The CDR3 loop reads CASSEGSAREMGKTQYF. The CDR3, as DNA: TGTGCCAGCAGCGAGGGTAGCGCGCGGGAGATGGGGAAAACGCAGTATTTT. This rearrangement joins TRBV9 to TRBJ2-3; the match to TRBD2 covers 7 bases. After removal of 3 bases from V and 9 bases from J, the junction contained 19 bases not matched to a gene. Germline V gene lookup returns CDR1 SGDLS and CDR2 YYNGEE. This CDR3 comprises 17 residues.

The chain has TRBV25-1 and TRBJ2-3, with 9 bases aligning to TRBD1. V was pared by 1 base and J by 2 bases, with 4 bases of the junction left unmatched. The CDR3 is 16 residues long. Germline V gene data show CDR1 as MGHDK and CDR2 as SYGVNS. The CDR3 region has the DNA TGTGCCAGCAGTGAATTAGGGGACAGGGTCACAGATACGCAGTATTTT. Translation gives CASSELGDRVTDTQYF.

V usage is TRBV6-5 and J usage is TRBJ2-7; 7 bases line up with TRBD1. CDR3 length: 13 amino acids. Trimming at V came to 4 bases and at J to 10 bases, leaving 10 bases not matched to a gene. Germline values: CDR1 MNHEY, CDR2 SVGAGI. CDR3 amino acids: CASSSVQGVGQYF. The CDR3, as DNA: TGTGCCAGCAGTTCCGTCCAGGGGGTTGGACAGTACTTC.

V gene TRBV28 combines with J gene TRBJ2-7; perhaps D is TRBD1 or TRBD2 (5 bases each). The CDR3 spans 14 residues. Germline V gives CDR1 MDHEN, CDR2 SYDVKM. The V end lost 1 base, the J end lost 2 bases, and 9 bases lay between the germline ends. CDR3 bases: TGTGCCAGCAGTTTATTCTCGGGGCCCTACGAGCAGTACTTC. The encoded protein is CASSLFSGPYEQYF.

This clone came up once. Within the sample, other DNA sequences also encode this same CDR3. The chain links TRBV9 to TRBJ2-1; D may be TRBD2 (6 bases). The CDR3 extends over 14 amino acids. With 0 bases removed from V and 2 bases from J, the gap between germline ends came to 6 bases. The germline gives CDR1 SGDLS, CDR2 YYNGEE. CDR3 nucleotides: TGTGCCAGCAGCGTAGCGGGAGCCTACAATGAGCAGTTCTTC. The encoded protein is CASSVAGAYNEQFF.

This clone appeared a few times. The chain couples TRBV14 to TRBJ2-5; D uncertain. Germline CDR1 SGHDN, CDR2 FVKESK. The V end lost 6 bases, the J end lost 4 bases, and 12 bases lay between the germline ends. The length of the CDR3 is 13 residues. This CDR3 reads CASSRGFAETQYF. The CDR3 coding sequence is TGTGCCAGCAGTCGAGGCTTTGCAGAGACCCAGTACTTC. Variable domain in full (rest from reference TRBV14 and TRBJ2-5): EAGVTQFPSHSVIEKGQTVTLRCDPISGHDNLYWYRRVMGKEIKFLLHFVKESKQDESGMPNNRFLAERTGGTYSTLKVQPAELEDSGVYFCASSRGFAETQYFGPGTRLLVL.

The rearrangement uses TRBV5-1 and TRBJ2-7; perhaps TRBD1 as D (5 bases). CDR1 and CDR2 from the germline V gene are SGHRS and YFSETQ. This CDR3 has 15 amino acids. V lost 4 bases, J lost 5 bases, and 19 bases lay in between. The DNA for the CDR3 is TGCGCCAGCAGCCTGTGGTCCAGGGTCGGAGACGAGCAGTACTTC. Protein sequence: CASSLWSRVGDEQYF.

This clone has more than one count but fewer than ten. The chain combines TRBV19 with TRBJ2-2; D gene ambiguous. Germline CDR1 LNHDA, CDR2 SQIVND (reference sequence). This CDR3 spans 15 amino acids. V was cut by 1 base and J by 1 base, with 7 bases left in between. The DNA for the CDR3 is TGTGCCAGTAGTATAGCCTACATGAACACCGGGGAGCTGTTTTTT. Protein product: CASSIAYMNTGELFF.

The chain employs TRBV5-1 and TRBJ2-5, with 7 bases that match TRBD1. Trimming took 5 bases from V and 2 from J; bases not matched to a gene: 3. Germline assignment: CDR1 SGHRS and CDR2 YFSETQ. This CDR3 contains 13 residues. Here the CDR3 reads CASRPGQQETQYF. The DNA of the CDR3 is TGCGCCAGCAGGCCGGGACAGCAAGAGACCCAGTACTTC.

With respect to this clone: Other DNA sequences from this sample encode an identical CDR3 as well. The chain combines TRBV18 with TRBJ2-5; D ambiguous. CDR1 and CDR2 (germline): KGHSH, LQKENI. Trimming removed 2 bases at V and 1 base at J, with 8 bases between. The CDR3 loop spans 14 amino acids. In DNA form, the CDR3 reads TGTGCCAGCTCACCAACGACACCCCAAGAGACCCAGTACTTC. This translates into CASSPTTPQETQYF.

The chain carries TRBV18 and TRBJ2-7, with 8 bases lining up with TRBD1. The CDR3 is 15 amino acids. Trimming removed 1 base from V and 4 bases from J; junction bases left unmatched: 6. From germline, CDR1 is KGHSH and CDR2 LQKENI. The CDR3 here is CASSPLGTGNYEQYF. The CDR3 DNA follows: TGTGCCAGCTCACCACTTGGGACAGGAAATTACGAGCAGTACTTC.

The V and J genes are TRBV11-3 and TRBJ2-3; 13 bases are a match to TRBD2. There are 17 residues in the CDR3. From germline, CDR1 is SGHNT and CDR2 YENEEA. V dropped 2 bases and J dropped 2; count of bases not matched to a gene: 4. CDR3 bases: TGTGCCAGCAGCTTATCCGGGACTAGCGGGGTCACAGATACGCAGTATTTT. Its translation is CASSLSGTSGVTDTQYF. Using reference TRBV11-3 and TRBJ2-3 for the parts outside the CDR3, the full variable domain is EAGVVQSPRYKIIEKKQPVAFWCNPISGHNTLYWYLQNLGQGPELLIRYENEEAVDDSQLPKDRFSAERLKGVDSTLKIQPAELGDSAVYLCASSLSGTSGVTDTQYFGPGTRLTVL.

The chain employs TRBV6-6 and TRBJ2-2, with no clear D. The V end lost 6 bases, the J end lost 0 bases, and 14 bases lay between the germline ends. This CDR3 is built from 16 residues. Per the germline V gene, CDR1 is MNHNY and CDR2 is SVGAGI (reference sequence). DNA of the CDR3: TGTGCCAGCAGCCAGTACGTGCTATCGAACACCGGGGAGCTGTTTTTT. This translates into CASSQYVLSNTGELFF.

This rearrangement joins TRBV5-1 to TRBJ2-7; possible D gene TRBD2, 7 bases. Germline V lookup: CDR1 SGHRS, CDR2 YFSETQ. The CDR3 length is 16 residues. Trimming took 4 bases from V and 3 from J, leaving 20 bases between them. In DNA form, the CDR3 reads TGCGCCAGCAGCCTCCATCGGGGGCGGGGGAACTACGAGCAGTACTTC. This codes for CASSLHRGRGNYEQYF. The whole variable domain, filled in from reference TRBV5-1 and TRBJ2-7, reads KAGVTQTPRYLIKTRGQQVTLSCSPISGHRSVSWYQQTPGQGLQFLFEYFSETQRNKGNFPGRFSGRQFSNSRSEMNVSTLELGDSALYLCASSLHRGRGNYEQYFGPGTRLTVT.

V is TRBV6-5 and J is TRBJ1-1; D is undetermined. The germline V and J ends were trimmed by 6 bases and 2 bases, with 10 bases remaining between them. Germline V gene lookup returns CDR1 MNHEY and CDR2 SVGAGI. This CDR3 has 13 amino acids. CDR3 DNA: TGTGCCAGCAGATACAGATCTAACACTGAAGCTTTCTTT. It yields the protein CASRYRSNTEAFF.

The rearrangement links TRBV25-1 to TRBJ2-5; TRBD2 matches at 8 bases. Germline V gene data show CDR1 as MGHDK and CDR2 as SYGVNS. The CDR3 spans 15 residues. V lost 8 bases, J lost 2 bases, and 10 bases stayed unmatched. CDR3 amino acids: CASSGASGYQETQYF. Written as DNA, the CDR3 is TGTGCCAGCTCGGGCGCTAGCGGGTATCAAGAGACCCAGTACTTC.

V is TRBV9 and J is TRBJ2-2; perhaps TRBD2 as D (6 bases). From germline, CDR1 is SGDLS and CDR2 YYNGEE. The CDR3 extends over 16 amino acids. The V gene lost 2 bases and the J gene lost 4 bases, with 15 bases spanning the gap. CDR3 residues: CASSVYSGFITGELFF. The DNA of the CDR3 is TGTGCCAGCAGCGTCTACAGCGGGTTTATCACCGGGGAGCTGTTTTTT.

As concerns this clone: Other DNA sequences in this sample translate to the same CDR3. V and J are TRBV30 and TRBJ1-5; D not certain. The V gene lost 3 bases and the J gene lost 5 bases, with 11 bases spanning the gap. The CDR3 consists of 13 residues. CDR1 and CDR2 from the germline V gene are GTSNPN and SVGIG (reference sequence). CDR3 region: CAWSVAGDQPQHF. The CDR3 DNA reads as TGTGCCTGGAGCGTCGCCGGGGATCAGCCCCAGCATTTT.

The V gene is TRBV18, the J gene TRBJ1-3; 11 nucleotides agree with TRBD1. The CDR3 is 16 amino acids. Trimming cost V 3 bases and J 0 bases; bases outside gene matches: 1. Germline CDR1 is KGHSH and CDR2 is LQKENI. The CDR3 bases are TGTGCCAGCTCACCCGGGACAGGGGGCTCTGGAAACACCATATATTTT. This codes for CASSPGTGGSGNTIYF.

This clone was seen more than once but under ten times. The rearrangement uses TRBV27 and TRBJ2-2; 15 nucleotides align to TRBD2. This CDR3 is built from 17 residues. The germline gives CDR1 MNHEY, CDR2 SMNVEV (reference sequence). V lost 6 bases and J lost 5; bases outside the gene matches: 7. The CDR3 DNA reads TGTGCCAGCAGCTCCGGGACTAGCGGGAGGTGGACCGGGGAGCTGTTTTTT. Translation: CASSSGTSGRWTGELFF.

The rearrangement links TRBV5-4 to TRBJ1-2; D remains unclear. Germline V gives CDR1 SGHNT, CDR2 YYREEE (reference sequence). V shed 5 bases and J shed 4 bases, with 30 bases lying between them. The CDR3 runs 19 residues. CDR3: CASSSGTKTTPVRFYGYTF. The CDR3 DNA follows: TGTGCCAGCAGTTCGGGAACGAAAACTACCCCAGTACGGTTCTATGGCTACACCTTC.

The V gene is TRBV6-1, the J gene TRBJ1-5, with 10 nucleotides matching TRBD1. V was clipped by 4 bases and J by 0 bases; unmatched bases: 6. This CDR3 region has 17 residues. Germline V gene sequence: CDR1 MNHNS, CDR2 SASEGT. DNA for the CDR3: TGTGCCAGCAGTGGGGACAGGGGCAGGCGTAGCAATCAGCCCCAGCATTTT. It encodes CASSGDRGRRSNQPQHF.

J is TRBJ2-1 and V is TRBV21-1; no check of the table's D call, TRBD2, against the DNA was made. TRBV21-1 is recorded as a pseudogene. The CDR3 is 17 amino acids. The CDR3 region is CASSPGADADPYNEQFF. The CDR3 DNA reads TGTGCCAGCAGCCCGGGAGCAGACGCGGACCCCTACAATGAGCAGTTCTTC.